Listed below are T cell receptor beta chains from one sample, sequenced in a study of T cells in narcolepsy. Generated by immunoSEQ multiplex PCR, the TCRdb table keeps only in-frame clones and is missing some. The sample carries more than 20,000 clones, 81% recorded once. The sequenced sample consisted of memory (CD45RA-) CD4+ T cells from blood. These receptors were collected from a human donor in good health. Each CDR3 is given with its conserved first and last residue. The D gene is left open where the match is weak. Clone sizes are given selectively: once, few, many, or a class where the clone is expanded.

few	.	TRBV14	TRBJ2-1	TGTGCCAGCAGCCCCGTCCGGGAGACCACCTACAATGAGCAGTTCTTC	CASSPVRETTYNEQFF
.	.	TRBV19	TRBJ2-2	TGTGCCAGTAGCCTCCCCTTGGGGTACCCCGACACCGGGGAGCTGTTTTTT	CASSLPLGYPDTGELFF
few	TRBD2	TRBV6-5	TRBJ2-2	TGTGCCAGCAGTTACTCGGCGAGCGGGGGCGACGGGGAGCTGTTTTTT	CASSYSASGGDGELFF
.	TRBD1	TRBV4-3	TRBJ1-1	TGCGCCAGCAGCCAAGATAATCCGGGACAGGGGACAGCTTTCTTT	CASSQDNPGQGTAFF
.	TRBD1	TRBV6-5	TRBJ1-2	TGTGCCAGCAGTTACCTAACAGGGGATGGCTACACCTTC	CASSYLTGDGYTF
.	TRBD1	TRBV4-2	TRBJ1-2	TGTGCCAGCAGTCCAACAGGGGAATGGGGCTATGGCTACACCTTC	CASSPTGEWGYGYTF
.	.	TRBV19	TRBJ2-1	TGTGCCACCGCGGACAACTACAATGAGCAGTTCTTC	CATADNYNEQFF
.	.	TRBV7-2	TRBJ2-5	TGTGCCAGCAGCTGGCAGCAAGAGACCCAGTACTTC	CASSWQQETQYF
.	.	TRBV11-2	TRBJ2-2	TGTGCCAGCAGCTTACTCCGGACGGGAAACACCGGGGAGCTGTTTTTT	CASSLLRTGNTGELFF
.	.	TRBV5-6	TRBJ1-2	TGTGCCAGCAGCTTGGTGCGGACTTATGGCTACACCTTC	CASSLVRTYGYTF
few	.	TRBV19	TRBJ1-5	TGTGCCAGTCGGTATAGCAATCAGCCCCAGCATTTT	CASRYSNQPQHF
once	TRBD1	TRBV4-2	TRBJ1-4	TGTGCTAGCAGCCACCTACAGGGGGCAGCGACTAATGAAAAACTGTTTTTT	CASSHLQGAATNEKLFF
.	TRBD1	TRBV27	TRBJ1-2	TGTGCCAGCAGTCCTAGACCCGGGACAGGGATGAACTATGGCTACACCTTC	CASSPRPGTGMNYGYTF
few	.	TRBV9	TRBJ1-1	TGTGCCAGCAGCGGCCTTTCTAACACTGAAGCTTTCTTT	CASSGLSNTEAFF
.	TRBD1	TRBV7-9	TRBJ1-1	TGTGCCAGCAGTCAACTTCCTTCGACAGGGAGCGGGGCTTTCTTT	CASSQLPSTGSGAFF
.	TRBD2	TRBV28	TRBJ2-5	TGTGCCAGCAGACGGACTAGAGCAGAGACCCAGTACTTC	CASRRTRAETQYF
once	TRBD1	TRBV28	TRBJ2-7	TGTGCCAGCAGTTCGCCCGGGACAGCCTACCACGAGCAGTACTTC	CASSSPGTAYHEQYF
.	TRBD1	TRBV6-5	TRBJ2-2	TGTGCCAGCAGAACAGGGGTCCAGGCCGGGGAGCTGTTTTTT	CASRTGVQAGELFF
.	.	TRBV2	TRBJ2-2	TGTGCCAGCACGGCGGGGCTAAGTTCGAACACCGGGGAGCTGTTTTTT	CASTAGLSSNTGELFF
few	.	TRBV6-6	TRBJ1-2	TGTGCCAGCAGTTACTCGAAAGGGAACTATGGCTACACCTTC	CASSYSKGNYGYTF
.	.	TRBV5-1	TRBJ1-1	TGCGCCAGCAGCTTGGCCAGCCTGAACACTGAAGCTTTCTTT	CASSLASLNTEAFF
.	TRBD2	TRBV19	TRBJ2-5	TGTGCCAGTAGTCCTCTAGCGGGAGGGGGAGAGACCCAGTACTTC	CASSPLAGGGETQYF
.	.	TRBV14	TRBJ2-7	TGTGCCAGCAGCCAAGCGGGCTCAATCGCCAGGCAGTACTTC	CASSQAGSIARQYF
.	.	TRBV28	TRBJ1-4	TGTGCCAGCAGGTACACAAAAGACAGTTTTGAAAAACTGTTTTTT	CASRYTKDSFEKLFF
.	TRBD2	TRBV19	TRBJ2-2	TGTGCCAGCCGTATAGCGGGGGGATTCACCGGGGAGCTGTTTTTT	CASRIAGGFTGELFF
.	TRBD2	TRBV10-3	TRBJ2-5	TGTGCCATCAGTGTGGGGACTAGCGGTACCCAAGAGACCCAGTACTTC	CAISVGTSGTQETQYF
.	.	TRBV21-1	TRBJ2-7	TGTGCCAGCAGCTCCCTAGCGGGGACCCTCTACGAGCAGTACTTC	CASSSLAGTLYEQYF
.	TRBD1	TRBV4-1	TRBJ1-2	TGCGCCAGCAGAGAACCGGGACAGGGACATGGCTACACCTTC	CASREPGQGHGYTF
medium-sized	TRBD1	TRBV10-1	TRBJ1-4	TGCGCCAGCAGTGAGTCCTGGGACAGAAGGAATGAAAAACTGTTTTTT	CASSESWDRRNEKLFF
.	TRBD2	TRBV2	TRBJ2-2	TGTGCCAGCAGTCGGACTAGCGGGAGGCTCCTTAACACCGGGGAGCTGTTTTTT	CASSRTSGRLLNTGELFF
once	.	TRBV9	TRBJ2-7	TGTGCCAGCAGCGGCCGATCCTCCTACGAGCAGTACTTC	CASSGRSSYEQYF
.	TRBD1	TRBV7-3	TRBJ2-1	TGTGCCAGCAGCCCAGAAGGTACGGGAGGGACAGGGGGCTCCTACAATGAGCAGTTCTTC	CASSPEGTGGTGGSYNEQFF
.	TRBD2	TRBV5-1	TRBJ2-3	TGCGCCAGCAGCCCACTGACTAGCGGGAGTTCAGATACGCAGTATTTT	CASSPLTSGSSDTQYF
.	TRBD2	TRBV7-8	TRBJ2-1	TGTGCCAGCAGCCCCGGGACTAGCAGCTTTTACAATGAGCAGTTCTTC	CASSPGTSSFYNEQFF